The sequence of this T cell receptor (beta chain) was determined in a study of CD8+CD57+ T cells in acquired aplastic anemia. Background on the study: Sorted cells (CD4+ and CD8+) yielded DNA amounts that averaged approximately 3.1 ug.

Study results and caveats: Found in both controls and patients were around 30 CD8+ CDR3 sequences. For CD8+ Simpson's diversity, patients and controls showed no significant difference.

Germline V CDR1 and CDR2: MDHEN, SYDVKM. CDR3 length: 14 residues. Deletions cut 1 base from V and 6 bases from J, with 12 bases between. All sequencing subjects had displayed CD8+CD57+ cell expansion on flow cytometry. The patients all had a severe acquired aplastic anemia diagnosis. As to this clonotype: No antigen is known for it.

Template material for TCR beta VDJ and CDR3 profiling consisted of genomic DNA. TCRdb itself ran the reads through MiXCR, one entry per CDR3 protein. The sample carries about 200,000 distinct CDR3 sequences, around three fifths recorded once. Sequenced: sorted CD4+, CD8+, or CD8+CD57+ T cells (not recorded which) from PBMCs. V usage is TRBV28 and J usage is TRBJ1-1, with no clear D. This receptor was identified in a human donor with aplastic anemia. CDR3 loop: CASSLFTVNAEAFF. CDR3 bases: TGTGCCAGCAGTTTATTCACAGTTAACGCTGAAGCTTTCTTT.